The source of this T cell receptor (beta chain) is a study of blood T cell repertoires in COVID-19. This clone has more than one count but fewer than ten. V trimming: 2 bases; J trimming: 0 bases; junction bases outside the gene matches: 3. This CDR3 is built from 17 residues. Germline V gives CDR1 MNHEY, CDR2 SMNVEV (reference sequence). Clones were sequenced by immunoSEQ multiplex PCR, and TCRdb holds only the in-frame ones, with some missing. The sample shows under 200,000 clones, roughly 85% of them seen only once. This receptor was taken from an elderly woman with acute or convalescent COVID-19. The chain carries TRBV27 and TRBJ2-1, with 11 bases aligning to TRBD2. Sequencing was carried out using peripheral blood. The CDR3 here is CASSLRLAGSSYNEQFF. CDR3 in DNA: TGTGCCAGCAGTTTAAGACTAGCGGGGAGCTCCTACAATGAGCAGTTCTTC.